This paragraph reports one T cell receptor (beta chain). This table comes from immunoSEQ multiplex PCR, and its TCRdb copy is limited to in-frame clones, with some not included. The table has nearly 95,000 clones, under 95% seen once. CDR3 length: 15 residues. The germline V gene encodes CDR1 MGHRA and CDR2 YSYEKL. V dropped 0 bases and J dropped 5 bases, with 13 bases sitting between them. The sample is drawn from a study of OX40 agonist ivuxolimab in advanced cancers. This clonotype originated in an adult with an advanced solid tumor such as melanoma, head and neck, liver or kidney cancer. This chain uses TRBV4-1 with TRBJ1-2; D not certain. This specimen was CD4+ or CD8+ T cells sorted from blood, taken in a trial of the OX40 agonist ivuxolimab. As DNA, the CDR3 is TGCGCCAGCAGCCAAGATGGAGGGATTGGATATGGCTACACCTTC. As protein: CASSQDGGIGYGYTF.